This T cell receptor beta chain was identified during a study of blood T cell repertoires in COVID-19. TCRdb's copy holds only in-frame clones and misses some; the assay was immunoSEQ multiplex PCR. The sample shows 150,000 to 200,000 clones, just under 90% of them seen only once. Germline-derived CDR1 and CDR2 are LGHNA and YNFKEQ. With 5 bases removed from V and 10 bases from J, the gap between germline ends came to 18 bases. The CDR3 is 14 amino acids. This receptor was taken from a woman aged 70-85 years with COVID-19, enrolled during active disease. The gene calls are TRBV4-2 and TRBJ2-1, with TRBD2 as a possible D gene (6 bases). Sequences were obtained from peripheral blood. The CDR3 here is CASSTPTRDPEQFF. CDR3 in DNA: TGTGCCAGCAGCACCCCCACGCGGGACCCCGAGCAGTTCTTC.